This T cell receptor beta chain came from a study of shared clonotypes between healthy human individuals. Study-level information: The people who gave samples were a couple of women and a few men aged 18 to 49. Each donor contributed plates that comprised three CD4 naive, three CD4 memory, two CD8 naive and one CD8 memory.

Germline V gene lookup returns CDR1 MGHDK and CDR2 SYGVNS. This CDR3 region has 14 residues. J lost 5 bases, V lost 1 base, and 3 bases had no gene match. Each sorted subset replicate got 200 ng genomic DNA, about 33,000 genomes. TCRdb's table, derived via immunoSEQ multiplex PCR, lists solely in-frame clones and lacks some. The table shows around 2.3 million clones, with about 94% occurring only once. This chain joins TRBV25-1 and TRBJ2-3; 7 bases fit TRBD2. The TCR was taken from a man younger than 35 in good health. Input material: naive CD4+ T cells sorted from blood. As for subset: CD45RA+ positively selected. The DNA for the CDR3 is TGTGCCAGCAGTGAATCTGGGACTAAAGATACGCAGTATTTT. Its translation: CASSESGTKDTQYF. Looking up the rest from reference TRBV25-1 and TRBJ2-3 gives the full variable domain: EADIYQTPRYLVIGTGKKITLECSQTMGHDKMYWYQQDPGMELHLIHYSYGVNSTEKGDLSSESTVSRIRTEHFPLTLESARPSHTSQYLCASSESGTKDTQYFGPGTRLTVL.